The 17 T cell receptor beta chains reported below all come from one sample, sequenced in a study of cytomegalovirus exposure and HLA in healthy donors. With 60 Vbeta and 13 Jbeta primers, the PCR was carried out. Libraries were prepared by immunoSEQ multiplex PCR; TCRdb keeps only in-frame clonotypes and omits some of them. There are over 100,000 clones in the sample; about 62% occur only once, and under 9.5% lies in the top ten. The source material was PBMCs. Receptor source: a woman between 40 and 55 years old in good health and CMV-seropositive.

The chain links TRBV5-1 to TRBJ1-3; perhaps TRBD1 as D (6 bases). This CDR3 spans 14 amino acids. CDR1 SGHRS and CDR2 YFSETQ come from the germline V gene. Trimming took off 4 bases at V and 4 bases at J, with 12 bases between the two ends. The CDR3 DNA reads TGCGCCAGCAGCACGGGGACATCGGGAAACACCATATATTTT. Amino acids: CASSTGTSGNTIYF.

The chain has TRBV7-2 and TRBJ2-2; D is unclear. The germline V gene has CDR1 SGHTA and CDR2 FQGNSA. The V end lost 5 bases, the J end lost 1 base, and 11 bases lay between the germline ends. This CDR3 is built from 15 residues. This chain's CDR3 is CASSPYSLNTGELFF. The DNA for the CDR3 is TGTGCCAGCAGCCCATACTCCCTGAACACCGGGGAGCTGTTTTTT.

At least ten counts were recorded for this clone. The V gene is TRBV6-6, the J gene TRBJ2-1, with 8 bases lining up with TRBD2. After removal of 6 bases from V and 5 bases from J, the junction contained 9 bases not matched to a gene. Germline V gene data show CDR1 as MNHNY and CDR2 as SVGAGI (reference sequence). There are 15 residues in the CDR3. CDR3 in DNA: TGTGCCAGCAGGGAGGGACTAGAGGGCCACAATGAGCAGTTCTTC. Residues: CASREGLEGHNEQFF.

The chain uses TRBV18 and TRBJ2-3; 9 bases line up with TRBD1. The germline V gene encodes CDR1 KGHSH and CDR2 LQKENI. Unmatched junction bases numbered 4, after V lost 3 bases and J lost 3 bases. The CDR3 has 15 amino acids. This CDR3 is CASSPGTGMTDTQYF. The CDR3 nucleotides are TGTGCCAGCTCACCCGGGACAGGGATGACAGATACGCAGTATTTT. The variable domain in full, completed from reference TRBV18 and TRBJ2-3, reads NAGVMQNPRHLVRRRGQEARLRCSPMKGHSHVYWYRQLPEEGLKFMVYLQKENIIDESGMPKERFSAEFPKEGPSILRIQQVVRGDSAAYFCASSPGTGMTDTQYFGPGTRLTVL.

This chain links TRBV19 with TRBJ1-1; TRBD1 might be the D (5 bases). The CDR3 sequence is 13 residues long. Germline CDR1 and CDR2: LNHDA and SQIVND (reference sequence). V was shortened by 7 bases and J by 5 bases, with 14 bases between the two germline ends. CDR3 loop: CASNSRAGTEAFF. The CDR3 nucleotides read TGTGCCAGTAACTCAAGAGCAGGGACTGAAGCTTTCTTT.

This sequence joins TRBV19 and TRBJ1-1; the match to TRBD1 covers 8 bases. CDR1 is LNHDA and CDR2 is SQIVND in the germline V gene (reference sequence). V was pared by 5 bases and J by 4 bases, with 3 bases of the junction left unmatched. The length of the CDR3 is 13 residues. The CDR3 sequence: CASSDRGATEAFF. CDR3 DNA: TGTGCCAGTAGTGACAGGGGAGCCACTGAAGCTTTCTTT.

The rearrangement links TRBV10-2 to TRBJ1-2; TRBD1 matches at 7 bases. CDR1 is WSHSY and CDR2 is SAAADI in the germline V gene. V lost 0 bases and J lost 6; bases outside the gene matches: 7. The CDR3 extends over 15 amino acids. The CDR3 loop is CASSESTQGVNGYTF. CDR3 sequence (DNA): TGCGCCAGCAGTGAGTCGACTCAGGGGGTAAATGGCTACACCTTC.

In this sample, this clone turned up a few times. The chain couples TRBV21-1 to TRBJ1-4. TRBV21-1 is designated a pseudogene. The CDR3 totals 15 residues. CDR3 sequence (DNA): TGTGCCAGCAGCAAAGAGGAGGTGACTAATGAAAAACTGTTTTTT. The encoded protein is CASSKEEVTNEKLFF.

V usage is TRBV7-9 and J usage is TRBJ1-1; D not certain. Germline V CDR1 and CDR2: SEHNR, FQNEAQ (reference sequence). The CDR3 is made up of 14 amino acids. Trimming removed 2 bases from V and 6 bases from J, with 13 bases in between. CDR3 sequence (DNA): TGTGCCAGCAGCTTATCAGTGAATCTTGCTGAAGCTTTCTTT. Translation gives CASSLSVNLAEAFF.

The chain employs TRBV9 and TRBJ1-1; the match to TRBD1 covers 8 bases. The V gene end was trimmed by 0 bases and the J gene end by 0 bases; junction bases not matched to a gene: 10. The CDR3 covers 18 residues. CDR1 and CDR2 from the germline V gene are SGDLS and YYNGEE. This CDR3 is CASSVGAGRGLMNTEAFF. In nucleotides, the CDR3 is TGTGCCAGCAGCGTAGGGGCGGGCAGGGGGCTTATGAACACTGAAGCTTTCTTT.

V and J are TRBV19 and TRBJ1-5; tentatively, D is TRBD1 (6 bases). The CDR3 covers 16 residues. V gave up 0 bases and J gave up 6 bases, with 15 bases separating them. Per the germline V gene, CDR1 is LNHDA and CDR2 is SQIVND (reference sequence). CDR3 region: CASSIEVLGGAQPQHF. The CDR3 DNA follows: TGTGCCAGTAGTATAGAGGTACTAGGGGGGGCTCAGCCCCAGCATTTT.

The V gene is TRBV5-1, the J gene TRBJ1-1, with D possibly TRBD1 on 6 matching bases. V was cut by 4 bases and J by 2 bases, with 12 bases left in between. Per the germline V gene, CDR1 is SGHRS and CDR2 is YFSETQ. This CDR3 region has 14 residues. The CDR3 here is CASSIGQTNTEAFF. The CDR3 nucleotides read TGCGCCAGCAGCATCGGACAGACTAACACTGAAGCTTTCTTT.

V gene TRBV28 combines with J gene TRBJ1-2; possibly TRBD1 for D (5 bases). V gave up 11 bases and J gave up 8 bases, with 21 bases separating them. CDR3 length: 13 amino acids. Germline loops: CDR1 MDHEN, CDR2 SYDVKM. The CDR3 loop reads CAGRGSNLGGYTF. The CDR3 DNA reads TGTGCCGGGAGGGGCAGTAACCTTGGAGGCTACACCTTC.

The chain couples TRBV5-8 to TRBJ1-2; D gene uncertain. Germline values: CDR1 SGHTS, CDR2 YDEGEE. The CDR3 has 13 amino acids. Trimming stripped 1 base from V and 3 bases from J, with 7 bases between. This CDR3 reads CASSLTEDYGYTF. The CDR3 DNA sequence: TGTGCCAGCAGCTTGACGGAGGACTATGGCTACACCTTC.

This chain uses TRBV30 with TRBJ2-3; possibly TRBD2 for D (7 bases). Germline CDR1 reads GTSNPN; CDR2 reads SVGIG (reference sequence). The CDR3 length is 14 residues. V was pared by 5 bases and J by 5 bases, with 17 bases between. For the CDR3, the DNA is TGTGCCTGGGGCGGGGGAGGGGGAATAGATACGCAGTATTTT. This codes for CAWGGGGGIDTQYF.

The chain employs TRBV11-3 and TRBJ2-6; D remains unclear. Germline V gene lookup returns CDR1 SGHNT and CDR2 YENEEA. The CDR3 covers 15 residues. V was cut by 0 bases and J by 4 bases, with 7 bases left in between. The CDR3 DNA sequence: TGTGCCAGCAGCTTAGAGGCCCCCGGGGCCAACGTCCTGACTTTC. Protein product: CASSLEAPGANVLTF.

The chain links TRBV6-1 to TRBJ2-2, with D possibly TRBD1 on 6 matching bases. The CDR3 sequence is 14 residues long. Deletions cut 5 bases from V and 4 bases from J, with 11 bases between. Germline lookup yields CDR1 MNHNS and CDR2 SASEGT. The DNA for the CDR3 is TGTGCCAGCAGTTCCGGGACAAGCACCGGGGAGCTGTTTTTT. Amino acid sequence: CASSSGTSTGELFF.